The source of this TCR beta chain is a study of blood T cell repertoires in COVID-19. Study-level background: Sites across the United States, Italy and Spain contributed samples from acute and convalescent COVID-19. PBMCs, B-cell-depleted T cells, or T cells provided the cDNA or gDNA that made up the material.

This table comes from immunoSEQ multiplex PCR, and its TCRdb copy is limited to in-frame clones, with some not included. The table shows about 200,000 clones, with 70% to 90% occurring only once. J gave up 1 base and V 7 bases, and 6 bases lay outside the gene matches. The germline V gene encodes CDR1 SQVTM and CDR2 ANQGSEA. The CDR3 loop spans 13 amino acids. Sequencing was performed on peripheral blood. The V and J genes are TRBV29-1 and TRBJ1-2; 7 nucleotides match TRBD1. The sequence was obtained from a woman of 80 years or more with acute or convalescent COVID-19. The CDR3 coding sequence is TGCAGCGCGCTACAGGGGCTTAACTATGGCTACACCTTC. Translated: CSALQGLNYGYTF.